The next 17 T cell receptor beta chains were all read from a single sample in a study of T cells in Graves' hyperthyroidism and ophthalmopathy. Amplified TCR beta CDR3 regions derived from RNA transcripts. HTBI primers were employed in a first-round RT-PCR of the TCR CDR3. From the multiplex PCR reads, TCRdb called clonotypes with MiXCR, one entry per CDR3 protein. This sample has roughly 500,000 distinct CDR3 sequences, with under 25% found just once. Material: blood. The receptors were sampled from a woman in her 70s with Graves' ophthalmopathy.

There are a few counts of this clonotype. The J gene is TRBJ1-5, the V gene TRBV18; 9 bases line up with TRBD1. CDR3 length: 16 residues. Trimming at V came to 3 bases and at J to 2 bases, leaving 5 bases not matched to a gene. Germline CDR1 reads KGHSH; CDR2 reads LQKENI. As DNA, the CDR3 is TGTGCCAGCTCACCTACGGACAGGGGAGGCAATCAGCCCCAGCATTTT. This codes for CASSPTDRGGNQPQHF. Combining the CDR3 with reference TRBV18 and TRBJ1-5 gives the whole variable domain NAGVMQNPRHLVRRRGQEARLRCSPMKGHSHVYWYRQLPEEGLKFMVYLQKENIIDESGMPKERFSAEFPKEGPSILRIQQVVRGDSAAYFCASSPTDRGGNQPQHFGDGTRLSIL.

In its sample, this clonotype was seen a few times. The J gene is TRBJ2-7, the V gene TRBV20-1; D possibly uses TRBD1 or TRBD2 (5 bases each). Germline V gives CDR1 DFQATT, CDR2 SNEGSKA (reference sequence). There are 15 residues in the CDR3. The ends were cut back, 3 bases at V and 1 base at J, with 16 bases in the middle. The CDR3 loop reads CSASHPGPRSYEQYF. As DNA, the CDR3 is TGCAGTGCTAGTCACCCGGGACCAAGATCCTACGAGCAGTACTTC.

This clonotype was seen a handful of times. The rearrangement uses TRBV3-1 and TRBJ1-2; D is uncertain. The CDR3 sequence is 14 residues long. The V end was cut by 5 bases, the J end by 2 bases, with 12 bases between. Germline V gene sequence: CDR1 LGHDT, CDR2 YNNKEL (reference sequence). CDR3 nucleotides: TGTGCCAGCAGCTCATACCCTGAGAACTATGGCTACACCTTC. This sequence encodes CASSSYPENYGYTF.

This clonotype has a handful of counts. J is TRBJ1-5 and V is TRBV5-1; possible D gene TRBD1, 5 bases. Germline V gene sequence: CDR1 SGHRS, CDR2 YFSETQ. V was shortened by 2 bases and J by 5 bases, with 8 bases between the two germline ends. The CDR3 runs to 13 residues. CDR3 coding DNA: TGCGCCAGCAGCTTTGAAGGGGATCAGCCCCAGCATTTT. This gives the protein CASSFEGDQPQHF.

J is TRBJ1-2 and V is TRBV27; tentative D call: TRBD1 (6 bases). CDR1 and CDR2 (germline): MNHEY, SMNVEV (reference sequence). V lost 5 bases and J lost 0, with 22 bases in between. The CDR3 loop spans 18 amino acids. CDR3 nucleotide sequence: TGTGCCAGCAGTCCCCCAAGGGGGGAGACCGCAGCTAACTATGGCTACACCTTC. Translating it yields CASSPPRGETAANYGYTF.

At least ten counts were recorded for this clonotype. The chain carries TRBV2 and TRBJ1-2; no clear D. Germline CDR1 and CDR2: SNHLY and FYNNEI. V lost 2 bases to trimming and J lost 6 bases, with 7 bases between them. This CDR3 is built from 12 residues. CDR3 bases: TGTGCCAGCAGTGAAACAGTGGATGGCTACACCTTC. Protein product: CASSETVDGYTF.

The chain joins TRBV7-2 to TRBJ2-2, with 12 bases that match TRBD2. The CDR3 consists of 17 residues. V shed 2 bases and J 7 bases; nucleotides not matched to a gene: 8. Germline V CDR1 and CDR2: SGHTA, FQGNSA. CDR3 coding DNA: TGTGCCAGCAGCTTATCAGGACTAGCGGGACAAAACGGGGAGCTGTTTTTT. Encoded protein: CASSLSGLAGQNGELFF.

The chain links TRBV19 to TRBJ1-5, with 11 bases matching TRBD1. V lost 4 bases to trimming and J lost 6 bases; unmatched junction nucleotides: 11. CDR3 size: 17 residues. Germline V gives CDR1 LNHDA, CDR2 SQIVND (reference sequence). The CDR3 reads CASSKLGTGGYSQPQHF. CDR3 sequence (DNA): TGTGCCAGTAGTAAATTGGGGACAGGGGGTTATAGTCAGCCCCAGCATTTT.

This chain links TRBV29-1 with TRBJ2-3, with no clear D. Germline-derived CDR1 and CDR2 are SQVTM and ANQGSEA. The V end lost 4 bases, the J end lost 1 base, and 12 bases lay between the germline ends. This CDR3 has 14 amino acids. The CDR3 here is CSVGQLLGTDTQYF. In DNA, the CDR3 is TGCAGCGTTGGGCAGTTACTTGGCACAGATACGCAGTATTTT.

This clonotype was counted at least ten times. The rearrangement uses TRBV7-2 and TRBJ2-5; 11 bases align to TRBD2. The length of the CDR3 is 17 residues. The V gene end was trimmed by 6 bases and the J gene end by 5 bases; junction bases not matched to a gene: 14. The germline V gene encodes CDR1 SGHTA and CDR2 FQGNSA. DNA for the CDR3: TGTGCCAGCAGTCACCCCGTTGTAGCGGGAGGGCCGGAGACCCAGTACTTC. It is translated as CASSHPVVAGGPETQYF.

This clonotype occurred many times. The genes are TRBV12-3 or TRBV12-4 and TRBJ2-1; D could derive from TRBD1 or TRBD2 (5 bases each). V was cut by 5 bases and J by 7 bases, with 15 bases left in between. The CDR3 length is 14 residues. The CDR3 DNA follows: TGTGCCAGCAGTCTATCTGGGACGGCGAATGAGCAGTTCTTC. It translates to CASSLSGTANEQFF.

This clonotype was found many times. The rearrangement links TRBV11-3 to TRBJ2-1; tentative D call: TRBD2 (5 bases). Trimming left V 5 bases short and J 4 bases short, with 12 bases between. Germline loops: CDR1 SGHNT, CDR2 YENEEA. The CDR3 is 14 amino acids. The CDR3 region has the DNA TGTGCCAGCAGCCAAGGGAGATCATACAATGAGCAGTTCTTC. Its protein product is CASSQGRSYNEQFF.

The sample holds many counts of this clonotype. V is TRBV11-2 and J is TRBJ2-1; 9 bases fit TRBD2. This CDR3 has 13 residues. J was trimmed by 12 bases and V by 4 bases; bases with no gene match: 7. CDR1 and CDR2 (germline): SGHAT, FQNNGV. The CDR3 nucleotides read TGTGCCAGCAGCTACTTGGGACTAGCAGGGCAGTTCTTC. This sequence encodes CASSYLGLAGQFF.

This clonotype was observed a few times. The chain links TRBV11-2 to TRBJ2-3; D may be TRBD1 (6 bases). The germline CDR1 and CDR2 sequences are SGHAT and FQNNGV. The CDR3 is 16 amino acids. V was cut by 6 bases and J by 4 bases, with 20 bases left in between. The CDR3, as DNA: TGTGCCAGCAGTCATTGGTTGGGGGCAGGGGCAGATACGCAGTATTTT. Its translation is CASSHWLGAGADTQYF.

V usage is TRBV3-1 and J usage is TRBJ2-3, with unresolved D. The CDR3 length is 14 residues. Per the germline V gene, CDR1 is LGHDT and CDR2 is YNNKEL (reference sequence). V was pared by 1 base and J by 7 bases, with 12 bases between. In DNA form, the CDR3 reads TGTGCCAGCAGCCAAGTTCGTGGGAAAAATACGCAGTATTTT. As protein: CASSQVRGKNTQYF.

This clonotype showed up many times. The gene calls are TRBV11-2 and TRBJ2-5; D is unclear. The CDR3 is 13 residues long. CDR1 SGHAT and CDR2 FQNNGV come from the germline V gene. V was pared by 5 bases and J by 0 bases, with 7 bases between. The CDR3 loop is CASSLDYQETQYF. Written as DNA, the CDR3 is TGTGCCAGCAGCCTCGACTACCAAGAGACCCAGTACTTC.

This clonotype occurred many times. This rearrangement joins TRBV12-3 or TRBV12-4 to TRBJ2-2; D is perhaps TRBD2 (5 bases). The CDR3 length is 16 residues. V was clipped by 1 base and J by 1 base, with 10 bases between them. CDR3: CASSLVGGLNTGELFF. In nucleotides, the CDR3 is TGTGCCAGCAGTTTAGTGGGCGGGCTGAACACCGGGGAGCTGTTTTTT.